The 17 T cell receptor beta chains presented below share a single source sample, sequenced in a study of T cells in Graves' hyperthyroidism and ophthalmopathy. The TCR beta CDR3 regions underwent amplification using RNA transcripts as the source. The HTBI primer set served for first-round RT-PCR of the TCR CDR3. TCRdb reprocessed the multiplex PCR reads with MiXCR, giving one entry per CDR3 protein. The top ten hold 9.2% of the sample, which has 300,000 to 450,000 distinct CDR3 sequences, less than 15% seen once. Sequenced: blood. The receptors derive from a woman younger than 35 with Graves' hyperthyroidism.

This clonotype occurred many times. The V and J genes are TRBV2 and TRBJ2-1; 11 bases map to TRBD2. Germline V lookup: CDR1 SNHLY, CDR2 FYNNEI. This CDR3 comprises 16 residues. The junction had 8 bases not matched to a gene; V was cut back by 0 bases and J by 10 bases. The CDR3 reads CASSEAVAGGTIEQFF. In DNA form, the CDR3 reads TGTGCCAGCAGTGAAGCGGTAGCGGGGGGGACAATAGAGCAGTTCTTC.

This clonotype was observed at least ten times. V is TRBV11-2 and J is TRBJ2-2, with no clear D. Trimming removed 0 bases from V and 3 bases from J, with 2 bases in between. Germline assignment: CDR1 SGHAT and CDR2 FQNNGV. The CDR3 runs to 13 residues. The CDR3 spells CASSLDYTGELFF. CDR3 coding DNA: TGTGCCAGCAGCTTAGATTACACCGGGGAGCTGTTTTTT.

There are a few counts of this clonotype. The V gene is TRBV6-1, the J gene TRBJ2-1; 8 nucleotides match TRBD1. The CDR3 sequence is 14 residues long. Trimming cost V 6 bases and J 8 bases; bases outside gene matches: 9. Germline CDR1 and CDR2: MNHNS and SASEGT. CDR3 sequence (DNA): TGTGCCAGCAGCCCCAGACAGGGGAAGTATGAGCAGTTCTTC. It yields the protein CASSPRQGKYEQFF.

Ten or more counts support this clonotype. CDR3 DNA sequence: TGTGCCACAGGGCCGGCACCTTCCTACAATGAGCAGTTCTTC. It translates to CATGPAPSYNEQFF. This chain joins TRBV24-1 and TRBJ2-1, with D unclear. The CDR3 is made up of 14 amino acids. The germline V gene has CDR1 KGHDR and CDR2 SFDVKD. Trimming took off 10 bases at V and 1 base at J, with 13 bases between the two ends.

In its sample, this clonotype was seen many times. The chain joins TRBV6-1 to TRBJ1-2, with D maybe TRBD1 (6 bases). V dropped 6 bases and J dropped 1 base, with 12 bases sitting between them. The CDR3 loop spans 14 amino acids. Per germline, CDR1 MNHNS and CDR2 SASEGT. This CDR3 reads CASSPGALNYGYTF. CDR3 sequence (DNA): TGTGCCAGCAGCCCGGGGGCTCTTAACTATGGCTACACCTTC.

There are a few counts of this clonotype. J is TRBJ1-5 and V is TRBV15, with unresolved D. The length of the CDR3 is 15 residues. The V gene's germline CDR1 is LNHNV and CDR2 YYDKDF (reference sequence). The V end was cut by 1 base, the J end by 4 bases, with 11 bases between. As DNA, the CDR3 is TGTGCCACCAGCAGAGCCGGGCAGCGAAATCAGCCCCAGCATTTT. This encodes CATSRAGQRNQPQHF.

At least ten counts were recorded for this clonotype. The CDR3 DNA reads as TGTGCCAGCACCAGTGGGGCTAGCGGGTACCAAGAGACCCAGTACTTC. Protein product: CASTSGASGYQETQYF. The chain employs TRBV11-2 and TRBJ2-5; 8 nucleotides line up with TRBD2. The CDR3 is made up of 16 amino acids. V was pared by 7 bases and J by 0 bases, with 10 bases of the junction left unmatched. Germline assignment: CDR1 SGHAT and CDR2 FQNNGV.

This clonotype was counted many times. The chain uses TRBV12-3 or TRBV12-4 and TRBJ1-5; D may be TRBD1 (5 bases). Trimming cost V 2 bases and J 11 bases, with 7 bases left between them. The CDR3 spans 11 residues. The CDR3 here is CASSLSGAQHF. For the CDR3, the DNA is TGTGCCAGCAGTTTATCGGGGGCCCAGCATTTT.

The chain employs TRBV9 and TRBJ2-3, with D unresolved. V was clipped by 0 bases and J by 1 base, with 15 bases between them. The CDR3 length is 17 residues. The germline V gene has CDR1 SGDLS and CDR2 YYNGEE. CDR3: CASSVGPGGVGTDTQYF. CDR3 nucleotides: TGTGCCAGCAGCGTAGGCCCGGGTGGGGTGGGCACAGATACGCAGTATTTT.

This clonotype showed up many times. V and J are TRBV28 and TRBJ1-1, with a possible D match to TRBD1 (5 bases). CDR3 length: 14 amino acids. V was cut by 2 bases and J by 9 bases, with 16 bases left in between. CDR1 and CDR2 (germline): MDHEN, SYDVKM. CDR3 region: CASSLAPGQGKAFF. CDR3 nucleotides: TGTGCCAGCAGTTTAGCACCAGGGCAGGGTAAAGCTTTCTTT.

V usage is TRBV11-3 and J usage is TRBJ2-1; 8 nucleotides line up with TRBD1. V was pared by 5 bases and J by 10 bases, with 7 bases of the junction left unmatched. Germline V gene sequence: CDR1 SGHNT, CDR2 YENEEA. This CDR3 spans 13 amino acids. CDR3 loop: CASSLDRAGEQFF. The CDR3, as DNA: TGTGCCAGCAGCCTGGACAGGGCGGGGGAGCAGTTCTTC.

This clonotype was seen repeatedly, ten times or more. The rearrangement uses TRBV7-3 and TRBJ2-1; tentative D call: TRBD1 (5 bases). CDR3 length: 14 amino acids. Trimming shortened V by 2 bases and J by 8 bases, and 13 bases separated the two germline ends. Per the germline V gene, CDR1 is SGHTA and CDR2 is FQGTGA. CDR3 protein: CASSLHDSGYEQFF. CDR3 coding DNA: TGTGCCAGCAGCTTACACGACAGTGGGTATGAGCAGTTCTTC. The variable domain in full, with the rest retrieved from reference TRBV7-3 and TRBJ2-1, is GAGVSQTPSNKVTEKGKYVELRCDPISGHTALYWYRQSLGQGPEFLIYFQGTGAADDSGLPNDRFFAVRPEGSVSTLKIQRTERGDSAVYLCASSLHDSGYEQFFGPGTRLTVL.

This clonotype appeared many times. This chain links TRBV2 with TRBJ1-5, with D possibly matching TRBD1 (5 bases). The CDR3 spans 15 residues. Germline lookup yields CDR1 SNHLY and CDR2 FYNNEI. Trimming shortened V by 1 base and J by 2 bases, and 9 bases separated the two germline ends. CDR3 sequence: CASSEDPGGNQPQHF. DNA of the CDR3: TGTGCCAGCAGTGAAGACCCGGGGGGCAATCAGCCCCAGCATTTT. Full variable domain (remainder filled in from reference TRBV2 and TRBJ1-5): EPEVTQTPSHQVTQMGQEVILRCVPISNHLYFYWYRQILGQKVEFLVSFYNNEISEKSEIFDDQFSVERPDGSNFTLKIRSTKLEDSAMYFCASSEDPGGNQPQHFGDGTRLSIL.

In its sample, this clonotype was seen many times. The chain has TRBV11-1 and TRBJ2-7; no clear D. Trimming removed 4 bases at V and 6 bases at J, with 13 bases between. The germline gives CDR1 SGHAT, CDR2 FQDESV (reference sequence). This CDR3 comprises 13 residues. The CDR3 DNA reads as TGTGCCAGCAGCTCCGACTCTATGGGCGAGCAGTACTTC. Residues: CASSSDSMGEQYF.

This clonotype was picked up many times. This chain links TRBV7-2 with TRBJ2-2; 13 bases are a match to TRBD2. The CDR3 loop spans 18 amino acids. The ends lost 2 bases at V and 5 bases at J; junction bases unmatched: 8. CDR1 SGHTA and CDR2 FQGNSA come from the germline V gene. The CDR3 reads CASSLNGLAGAWTGELFF. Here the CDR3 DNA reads TGTGCCAGCAGCTTAAACGGACTAGCGGGAGCTTGGACCGGGGAGCTGTTTTTT.

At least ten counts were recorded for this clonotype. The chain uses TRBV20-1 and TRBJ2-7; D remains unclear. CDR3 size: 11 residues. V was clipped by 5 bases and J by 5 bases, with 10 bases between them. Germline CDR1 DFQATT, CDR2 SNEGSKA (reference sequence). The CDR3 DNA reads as TGCAGTGCTTTGGTGAAAAACGAGCAGTACTTC. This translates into CSALVKNEQYF.

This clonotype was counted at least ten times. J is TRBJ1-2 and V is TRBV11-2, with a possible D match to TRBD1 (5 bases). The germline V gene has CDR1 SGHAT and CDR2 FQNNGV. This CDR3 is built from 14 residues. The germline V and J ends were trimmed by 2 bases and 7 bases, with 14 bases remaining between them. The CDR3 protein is CASSLMVGTGGYTF. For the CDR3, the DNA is TGTGCCAGCAGCTTAATGGTAGGGACGGGTGGCTACACCTTC.